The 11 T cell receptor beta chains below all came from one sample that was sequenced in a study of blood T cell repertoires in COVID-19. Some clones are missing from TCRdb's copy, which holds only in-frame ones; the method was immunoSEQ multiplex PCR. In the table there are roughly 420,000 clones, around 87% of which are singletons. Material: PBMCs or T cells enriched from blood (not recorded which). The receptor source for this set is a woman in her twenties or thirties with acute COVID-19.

CDR3 sequence (DNA): TGTGCCAGCAGCCCCGGACAGGGAGCCTACGAGCAGTACTTC. Translating it yields CASSPGQGAYEQYF. The chain couples TRBV4-2 to TRBJ2-7; 8 bases line up with TRBD1. The V gene's germline CDR1 is LGHNA and CDR2 YNFKEQ. This CDR3 has 14 amino acids. The ends lost 4 bases at V and 2 bases at J; junction bases unmatched: 4.

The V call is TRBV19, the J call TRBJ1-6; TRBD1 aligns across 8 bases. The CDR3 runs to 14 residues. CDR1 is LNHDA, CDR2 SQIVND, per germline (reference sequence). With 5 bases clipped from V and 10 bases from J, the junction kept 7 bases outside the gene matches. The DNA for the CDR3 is TGTGCCAGTAGTCCCGGACAGGGTGAATCACCCCTCCACTTT. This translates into CASSPGQGESPLHF.

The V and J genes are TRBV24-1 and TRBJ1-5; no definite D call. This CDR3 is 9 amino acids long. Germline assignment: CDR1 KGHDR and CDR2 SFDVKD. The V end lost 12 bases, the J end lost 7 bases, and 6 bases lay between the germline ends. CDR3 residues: CAAVQPQHF. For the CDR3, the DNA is TGTGCCGCAGTCCAGCCCCAGCATTTT.

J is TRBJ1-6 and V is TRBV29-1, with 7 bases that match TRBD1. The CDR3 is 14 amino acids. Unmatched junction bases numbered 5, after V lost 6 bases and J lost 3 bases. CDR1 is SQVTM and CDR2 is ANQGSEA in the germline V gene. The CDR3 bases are TGCAGCGTGAGGGGGCCGGGCTATAATTCACCCCTCCACTTT. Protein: CSVRGPGYNSPLHF.

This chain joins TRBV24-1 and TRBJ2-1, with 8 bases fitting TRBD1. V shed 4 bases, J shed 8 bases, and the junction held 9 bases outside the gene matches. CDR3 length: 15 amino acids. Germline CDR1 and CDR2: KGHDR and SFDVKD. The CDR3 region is CATSDRGQGSDEQFF. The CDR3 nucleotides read TGTGCCACCAGTGACCGAGGACAGGGTAGCGATGAGCAGTTCTTC.

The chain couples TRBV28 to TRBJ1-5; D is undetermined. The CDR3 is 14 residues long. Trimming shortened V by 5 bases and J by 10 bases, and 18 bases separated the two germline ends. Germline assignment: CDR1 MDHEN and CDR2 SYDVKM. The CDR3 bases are TGTGCCAGCAGTCCCAACGAACCCAGCGTCCCCCAGCATTTT. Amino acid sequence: CASSPNEPSVPQHF.

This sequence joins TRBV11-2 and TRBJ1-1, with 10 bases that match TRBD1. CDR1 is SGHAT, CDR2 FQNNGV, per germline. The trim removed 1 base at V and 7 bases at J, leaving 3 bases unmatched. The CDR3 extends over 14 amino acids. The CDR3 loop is CASSLVRTGGEAFF. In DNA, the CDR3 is TGTGCCAGCAGCTTAGTTAGGACAGGGGGTGAAGCTTTCTTT.

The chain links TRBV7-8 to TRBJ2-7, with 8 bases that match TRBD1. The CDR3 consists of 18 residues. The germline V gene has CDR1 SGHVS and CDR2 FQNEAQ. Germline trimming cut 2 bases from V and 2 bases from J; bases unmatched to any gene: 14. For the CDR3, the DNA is TGTGCCAGCAGCTTATCAGGGACAGGCCCAACCTCTACCTACGAGCAGTACTTC. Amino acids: CASSLSGTGPTSTYEQYF.

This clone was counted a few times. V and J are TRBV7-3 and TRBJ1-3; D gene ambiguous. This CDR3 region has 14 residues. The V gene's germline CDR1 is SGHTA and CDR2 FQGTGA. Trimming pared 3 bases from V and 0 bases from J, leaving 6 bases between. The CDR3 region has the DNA TGTGCCAGCAGCTTGCTAAGCTCTGGAAACACCATATATTTT. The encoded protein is CASSLLSSGNTIYF.

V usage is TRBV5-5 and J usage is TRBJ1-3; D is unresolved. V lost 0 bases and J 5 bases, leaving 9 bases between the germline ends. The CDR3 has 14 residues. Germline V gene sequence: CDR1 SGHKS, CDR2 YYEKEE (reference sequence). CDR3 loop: CASSLAVFRNTIYF. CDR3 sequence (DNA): TGTGCCAGCAGCTTGGCAGTTTTTAGAAACACCATATATTTT.

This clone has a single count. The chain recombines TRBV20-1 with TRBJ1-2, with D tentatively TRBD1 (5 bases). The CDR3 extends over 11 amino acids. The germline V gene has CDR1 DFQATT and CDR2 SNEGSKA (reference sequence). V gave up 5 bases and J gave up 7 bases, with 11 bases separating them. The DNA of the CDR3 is TGCAGTGCTCCCAGGGATCCTGGCTACACCTTC. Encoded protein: CSAPRDPGYTF.